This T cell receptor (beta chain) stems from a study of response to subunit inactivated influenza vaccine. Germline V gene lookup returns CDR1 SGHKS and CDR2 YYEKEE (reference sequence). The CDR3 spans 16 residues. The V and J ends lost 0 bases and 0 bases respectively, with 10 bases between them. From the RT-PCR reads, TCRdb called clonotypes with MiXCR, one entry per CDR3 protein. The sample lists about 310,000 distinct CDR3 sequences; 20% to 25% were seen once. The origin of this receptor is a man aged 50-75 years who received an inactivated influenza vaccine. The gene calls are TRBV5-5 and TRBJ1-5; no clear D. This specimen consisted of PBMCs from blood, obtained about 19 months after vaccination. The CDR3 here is CASSLASGVSNQPQHF. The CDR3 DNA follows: TGTGCCAGCAGCTTGGCGTCCGGGGTTAGCAATCAGCCCCAGCATTTT.